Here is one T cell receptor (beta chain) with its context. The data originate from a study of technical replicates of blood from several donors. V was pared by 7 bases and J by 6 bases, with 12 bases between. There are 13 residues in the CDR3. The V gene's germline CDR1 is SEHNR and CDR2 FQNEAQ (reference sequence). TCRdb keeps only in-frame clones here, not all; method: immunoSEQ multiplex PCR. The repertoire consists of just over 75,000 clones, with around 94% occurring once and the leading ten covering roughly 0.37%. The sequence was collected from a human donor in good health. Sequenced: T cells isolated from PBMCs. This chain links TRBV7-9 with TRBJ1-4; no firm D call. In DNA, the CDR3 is TGTGCCAGCACTTTGCTCGGGGATGAAAAACTGTTTTTT. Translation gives CASTLLGDEKLFF.